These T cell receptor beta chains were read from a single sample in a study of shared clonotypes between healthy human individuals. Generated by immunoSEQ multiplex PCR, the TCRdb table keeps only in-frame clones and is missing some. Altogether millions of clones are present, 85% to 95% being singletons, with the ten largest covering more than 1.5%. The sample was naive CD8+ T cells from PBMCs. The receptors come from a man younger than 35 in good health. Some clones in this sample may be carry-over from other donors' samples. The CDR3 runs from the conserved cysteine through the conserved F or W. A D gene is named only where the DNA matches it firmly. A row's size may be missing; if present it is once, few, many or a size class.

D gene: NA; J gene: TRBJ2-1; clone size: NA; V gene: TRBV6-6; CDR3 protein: CASSPPKSVAVDEQFF; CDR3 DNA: TGTGCCAGCAGCCCCCCCAAGTCAGTAGCCGTGGATGAGCAGTTCTTC
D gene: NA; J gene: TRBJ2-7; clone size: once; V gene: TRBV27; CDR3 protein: CASSSTYSYEQYF; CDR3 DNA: TGTGCCAGCAGTTCAACCTACTCCTACGAGCAGTACTTC
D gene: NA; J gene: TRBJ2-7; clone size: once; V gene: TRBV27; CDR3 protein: CASSLGASYEQYF; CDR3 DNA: TGTGCCAGCAGTTTAGGGGCGAGCTACGAGCAGTACTTC
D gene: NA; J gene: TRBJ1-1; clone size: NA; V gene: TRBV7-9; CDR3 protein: CASSPTGENTEAFF; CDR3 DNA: TGTGCCAGCAGCCCGACAGGCGAGAACACTGAAGCTTTCTTT
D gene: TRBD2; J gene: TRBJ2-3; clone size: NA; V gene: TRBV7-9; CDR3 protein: CASSLSVAGGSTDTQYF; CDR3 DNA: TGTGCCAGCAGCTTAAGTGTGGCGGGGGGAAGCACAGATACGCAGTATTTT
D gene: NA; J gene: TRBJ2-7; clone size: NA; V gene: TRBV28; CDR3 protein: CASSLGDGPYEQYF; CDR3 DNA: TGTGCCAGCAGTCTGGGGGACGGACCCTACGAGCAGTACTTC
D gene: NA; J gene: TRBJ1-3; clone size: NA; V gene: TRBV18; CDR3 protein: CASSPGRPSSGNTIYF; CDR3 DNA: TGTGCCAGCTCACCAGGGAGGCCCAGCTCTGGAAACACCATATATTTT
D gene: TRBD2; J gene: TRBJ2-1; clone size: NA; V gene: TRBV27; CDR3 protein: CASSLAGVYNEQFF; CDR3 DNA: TGTGCCAGCAGCTTAGCGGGGGTCTACAATGAGCAGTTCTTC
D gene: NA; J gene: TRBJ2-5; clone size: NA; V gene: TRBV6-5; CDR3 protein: CASSYWESQETQYF; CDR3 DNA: TGTGCCAGCAGTTACTGGGAGTCACAAGAGACCCAGTACTTC
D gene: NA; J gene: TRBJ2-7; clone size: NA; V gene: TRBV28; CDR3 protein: CASSLLAKSSYEQYF; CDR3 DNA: TGTGCCAGCAGTTTATTGGCCAAGAGCTCCTACGAGCAGTACTTC
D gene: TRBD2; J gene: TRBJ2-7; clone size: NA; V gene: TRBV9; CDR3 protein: CASSQGTRTNEQYF; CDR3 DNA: TGTGCCAGCAGCCAAGGGACTAGAACCAACGAGCAGTACTTC
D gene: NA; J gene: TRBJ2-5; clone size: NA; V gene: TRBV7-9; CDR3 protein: CASSLVAGSEQYF; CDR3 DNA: TGTGCCAGCAGCTTAGTGGCTGGGTCGGAGCAGTACTTC
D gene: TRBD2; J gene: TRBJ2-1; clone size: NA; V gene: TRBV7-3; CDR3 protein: CASSGGSGKYNEQFF; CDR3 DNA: TGTGCCAGCAGCGGTGGTAGCGGGAAGTACAATGAGCAGTTCTTC
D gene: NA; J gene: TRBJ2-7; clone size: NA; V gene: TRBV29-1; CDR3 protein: CSVGTGRRSFYEQYF; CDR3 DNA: TGCAGCGTTGGGACCGGGCGCAGGTCTTTCTACGAGCAGTACTTC
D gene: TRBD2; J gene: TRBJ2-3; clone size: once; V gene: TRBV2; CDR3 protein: CASSVDRDYPTDTQYF; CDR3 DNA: TGTGCCAGCAGTGTTGACCGGGACTATCCCACAGATACGCAGTATTTT
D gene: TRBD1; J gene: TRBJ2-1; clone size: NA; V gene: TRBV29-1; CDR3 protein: CSVGGDSTYNEQFF; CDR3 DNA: TGCAGTGTAGGTGGGGACAGCACCTACAATGAGCAGTTCTTC
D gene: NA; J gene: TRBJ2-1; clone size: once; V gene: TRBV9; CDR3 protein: CASSQIDNYNEQFF; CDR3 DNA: TGTGCCAGCAGCCAGATCGACAACTACAATGAGCAGTTCTTC
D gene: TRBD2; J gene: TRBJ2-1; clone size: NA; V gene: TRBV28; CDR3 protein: CASSSAGGGNEQFF; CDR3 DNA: TGTGCCAGCAGTTCCGCGGGAGGGGGCAATGAGCAGTTCTTC
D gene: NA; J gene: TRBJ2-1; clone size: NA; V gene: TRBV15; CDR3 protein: CATSTPRDGIYEQFF; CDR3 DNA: TGTGCCACCAGCACCCCCCGGGACGGCATCTATGAGCAGTTCTTC
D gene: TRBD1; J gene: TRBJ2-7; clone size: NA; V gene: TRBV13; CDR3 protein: CASSSGGVYEQYF; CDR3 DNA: TGTGCCAGCAGCTCAGGGGGCGTCTACGAGCAGTACTTC
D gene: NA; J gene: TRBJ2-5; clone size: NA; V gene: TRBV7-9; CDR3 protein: CASSFTRGQETQYF; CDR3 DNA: TGTGCCAGCAGCTTTACACGGGGACAAGAGACCCAGTACTTC
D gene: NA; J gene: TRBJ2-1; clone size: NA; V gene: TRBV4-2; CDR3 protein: CASSQGATAEFF; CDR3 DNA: TGTGCCAGCAGCCAAGGAGCCACTGCTGAGTTCTTC